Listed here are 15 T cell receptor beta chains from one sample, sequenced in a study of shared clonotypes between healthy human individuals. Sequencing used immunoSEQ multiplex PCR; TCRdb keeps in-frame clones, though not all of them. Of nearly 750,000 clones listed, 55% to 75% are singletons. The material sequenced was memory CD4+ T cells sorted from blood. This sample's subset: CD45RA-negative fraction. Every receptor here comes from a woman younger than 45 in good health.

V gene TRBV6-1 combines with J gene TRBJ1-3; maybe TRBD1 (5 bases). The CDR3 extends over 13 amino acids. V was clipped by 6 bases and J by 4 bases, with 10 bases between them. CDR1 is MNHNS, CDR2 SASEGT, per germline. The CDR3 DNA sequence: TGTGCCAGCAGGGGGACTTTAGGAAACACCATATATTTT. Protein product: CASRGTLGNTIYF.

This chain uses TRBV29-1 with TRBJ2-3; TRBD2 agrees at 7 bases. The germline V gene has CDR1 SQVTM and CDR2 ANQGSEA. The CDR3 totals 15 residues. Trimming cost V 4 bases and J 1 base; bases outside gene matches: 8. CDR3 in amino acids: CSVGIGGRGTDTQYF. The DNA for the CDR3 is TGCAGCGTTGGGATTGGCGGGAGAGGCACAGATACGCAGTATTTT.

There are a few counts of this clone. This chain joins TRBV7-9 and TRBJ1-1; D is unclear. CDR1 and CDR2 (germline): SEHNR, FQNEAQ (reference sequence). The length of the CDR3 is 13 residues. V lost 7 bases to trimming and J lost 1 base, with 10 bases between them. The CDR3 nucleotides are TGTGCCAGCACCCCTCCTGGGAACACTGAAGCTTTCTTT. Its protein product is CASTPPGNTEAFF.

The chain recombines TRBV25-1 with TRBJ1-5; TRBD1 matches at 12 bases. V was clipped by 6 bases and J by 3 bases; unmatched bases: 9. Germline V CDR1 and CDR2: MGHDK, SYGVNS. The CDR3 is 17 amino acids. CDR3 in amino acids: CASSFLPGQGANQPQHF. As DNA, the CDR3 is TGTGCCAGCAGCTTCCTGCCGGGACAGGGGGCCAATCAGCCCCAGCATTTT.

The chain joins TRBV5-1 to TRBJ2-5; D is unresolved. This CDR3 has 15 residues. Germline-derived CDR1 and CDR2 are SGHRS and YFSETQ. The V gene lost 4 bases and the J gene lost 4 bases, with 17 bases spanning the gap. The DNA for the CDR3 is TGCGCCAGCAGCATAAGTGGGTTTGGTGGAGAGACCCAGTACTTC. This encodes CASSISGFGGETQYF.

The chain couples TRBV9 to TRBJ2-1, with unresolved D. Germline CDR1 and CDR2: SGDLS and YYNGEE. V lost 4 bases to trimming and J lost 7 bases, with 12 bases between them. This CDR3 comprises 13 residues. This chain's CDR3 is CASSLRLGNEQFF. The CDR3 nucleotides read TGTGCCAGCAGCCTCCGACTGGGAAATGAGCAGTTCTTC.

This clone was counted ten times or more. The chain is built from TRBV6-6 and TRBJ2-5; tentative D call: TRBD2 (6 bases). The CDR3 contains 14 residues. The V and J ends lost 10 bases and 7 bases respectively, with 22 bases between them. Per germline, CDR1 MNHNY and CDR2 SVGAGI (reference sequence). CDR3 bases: TGTGCCACCCAAGGGACTGCGCAGCAGGGGACCCAGTACTTC. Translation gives CATQGTAQQGTQYF.

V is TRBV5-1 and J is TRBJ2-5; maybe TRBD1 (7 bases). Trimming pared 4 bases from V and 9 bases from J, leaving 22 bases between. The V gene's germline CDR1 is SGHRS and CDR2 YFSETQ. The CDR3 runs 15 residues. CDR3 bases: TGCGCCAGCAGCCGACCCGACAGGGACTTCGAGGCCCAGTACTTC. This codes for CASSRPDRDFEAQYF.

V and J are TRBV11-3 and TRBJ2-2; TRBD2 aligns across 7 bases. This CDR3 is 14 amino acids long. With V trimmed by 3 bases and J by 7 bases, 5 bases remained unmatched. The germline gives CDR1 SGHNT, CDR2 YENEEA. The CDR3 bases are TGTGCCAGCAGCTTGGGTGCGGGAGACGGGGAGCTGTTTTTT. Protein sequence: CASSLGAGDGELFF.

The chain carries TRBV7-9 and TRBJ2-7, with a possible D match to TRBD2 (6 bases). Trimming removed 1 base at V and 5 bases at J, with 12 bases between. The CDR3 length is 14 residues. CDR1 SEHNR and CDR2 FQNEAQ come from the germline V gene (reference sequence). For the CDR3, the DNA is TGTGCCAGCAGCTTAGTGGGGACTGGGAACGAGCAGTACTTC. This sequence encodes CASSLVGTGNEQYF.

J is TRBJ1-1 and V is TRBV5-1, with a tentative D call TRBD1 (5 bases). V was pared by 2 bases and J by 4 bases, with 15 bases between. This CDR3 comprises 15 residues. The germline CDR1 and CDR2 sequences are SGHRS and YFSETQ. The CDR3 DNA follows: TGCGCCAGCAGCTTAGTGGGTGGCGGGACCACTGAAGCTTTCTTT. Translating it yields CASSLVGGGTTEAFF.

CDR3 protein: CASSAGTSGSAPRGDTQYF. The DNA for the CDR3 is TGCGCCAGCAGCGCCGGGACTAGCGGGAGCGCCCCGAGGGGAGATACGCAGTATTTT. The V and J genes are TRBV5-1 and TRBJ2-3; 14 nucleotides match TRBD2. V lost 4 bases to trimming and J lost 5 bases; unmatched junction nucleotides: 15. In germline, CDR1 is SGHRS, CDR2 YFSETQ. The CDR3 loop spans 19 amino acids.

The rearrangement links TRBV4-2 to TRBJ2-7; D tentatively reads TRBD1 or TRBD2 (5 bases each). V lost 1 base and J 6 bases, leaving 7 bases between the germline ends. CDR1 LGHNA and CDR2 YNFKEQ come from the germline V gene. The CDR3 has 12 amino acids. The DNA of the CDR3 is TGTGCCAGCAGCCAAGCGGGGCGCGAGCAGTACTTC. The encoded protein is CASSQAGREQYF.

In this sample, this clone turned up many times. CDR3 amino acids: CASRRDRDYEQYF. CDR3 coding DNA: TGTGCCAGCCGAAGGGACAGAGATTACGAGCAGTACTTC. V and J are TRBV2 and TRBJ2-7, with 7 positions matching TRBD1. The germline CDR1 and CDR2 sequences are SNHLY and FYNNEI. This CDR3 has 13 residues. V was clipped by 8 bases and J by 4 bases; unmatched bases: 8.

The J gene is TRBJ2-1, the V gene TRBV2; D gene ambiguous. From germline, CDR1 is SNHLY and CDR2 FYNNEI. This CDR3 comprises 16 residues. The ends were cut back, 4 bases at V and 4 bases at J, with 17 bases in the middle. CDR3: CASSVLGPSNYNEQFF. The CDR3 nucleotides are TGTGCCAGCAGTGTACTTGGGCCCTCCAATTACAATGAGCAGTTCTTC.